A single sample gave rise to the 28 T cell receptor beta chains below, sequenced in a study of shared clonotypes between healthy human individuals. TCRdb's copy holds only in-frame clones and misses some; the assay was immunoSEQ multiplex PCR. The sample lists some 2,500,000 clones; under 95% were seen once. Specimen: naive CD4+ T cells from PBMCs. The subset here: CD45RA+ positively selected. Source of these receptors: a man aged 18 to 30 in good health. Some clones in this sample may be carry-over from other donors' samples.

This chain connects TRBV11-2 to TRBJ2-4; D tentatively fits TRBD1 or TRBD2 (5 bases each). This CDR3 is built from 14 residues. Trimming pared 5 bases from V and 1 base from J, leaving 9 bases between. Per the germline V gene, CDR1 is SGHAT and CDR2 is FQNNGV. CDR3 nucleotides: TGTGCCAGCAGCCGAGAGGGGGCCAAAAACATTCAGTACTTC. It codes for CASSREGAKNIQYF.

The genes are TRBV10-3 and TRBJ2-5; 7 nucleotides align to TRBD1. The tail of the sequence fits TRBJ2-7 better, so the J call may be wrong. This CDR3 spans 11 amino acids. In germline, CDR1 is ENHRY, CDR2 SYGVKD. This chain's CDR3 is CATTGFYEQYF. The CDR3, as DNA: TGTGCCACGACAGGGTTCTACGAGCAGTACTTC.

This sequence joins TRBV4-3 and TRBJ2-1, with D perhaps being TRBD1 or TRBD2 (5 bases each). This CDR3 spans 15 amino acids. The V gene's germline CDR1 is LGHNA and CDR2 YSLEER. V was trimmed by 0 bases and J by 3 bases, leaving 9 bases between them. This CDR3 reads CASSQDFGGYNEQFF. The CDR3 region has the DNA TGCGCCAGCAGCCAAGATTTTGGGGGCTACAATGAGCAGTTCTTC.

This chain joins TRBV20-1 and TRBJ2-1, with unresolved D. Germline V gene data show CDR1 as DFQATT and CDR2 as SNEGSKA (reference sequence). The CDR3 runs to 11 residues. V was pared by 6 bases and J by 7 bases, with 10 bases between. The CDR3 sequence is CSAKSGNEQFF. The CDR3 nucleotides are TGCAGTGCCAAATCAGGTAATGAGCAGTTCTTC.

The J gene is TRBJ2-2, the V gene TRBV18; 9 nucleotides align to TRBD1. The V segment lost 1 base and the J segment 6 bases; nucleotides outside the gene matches: 6. CDR3 length equals 16 residues. CDR1 KGHSH and CDR2 LQKENI come from the germline V gene. CDR3 amino acids: CASSPRSQGAPGELFF. The CDR3 DNA is TGTGCCAGCTCACCACGATCACAGGGGGCTCCCGGGGAGCTGTTTTTT. The full variable domain, completed using reference TRBV18 and TRBJ2-2, is NAGVMQNPRHLVRRRGQEARLRCSPMKGHSHVYWYRQLPEEGLKFMVYLQKENIIDESGMPKERFSAEFPKEGPSILRIQQVVRGDSAAYFCASSPRSQGAPGELFFGEGSRLTVL.

The chain employs TRBV28 and TRBJ2-2; no firm D call. V dropped 7 bases and J dropped 7 bases, with 13 bases sitting between them. CDR1 and CDR2 (germline): MDHEN, SYDVKM. The CDR3 runs to 13 residues. The CDR3: CASTLFASGELFF. In DNA, the CDR3 is TGTGCCAGCACCCTTTTTGCTAGCGGGGAGCTGTTTTTT.

This clone showed up just once. The rearrangement uses TRBV5-1 and TRBJ2-1; 8 nucleotides agree with TRBD2. Germline-derived CDR1 and CDR2 are SGHRS and YFSETQ. V lost 4 bases, J lost 9 bases, and 12 bases stayed unmatched. The CDR3 has 15 amino acids. CDR3 in amino acids: CASSPVATSEVEQFF. In nucleotides, the CDR3 is TGCGCCAGCAGCCCGGTTGCGACTAGCGAGGTTGAGCAGTTCTTC.

J is TRBJ2-7 and V is TRBV5-1; TRBD2 matches 7 bases. Unmatched junction bases numbered 5, after V lost 2 bases and J lost 3 bases. CDR1 and CDR2 from the germline V gene are SGHRS and YFSETQ. The CDR3 contains 14 residues. CDR3 loop: CASSFGGSGYEQYF. CDR3 DNA: TGCGCCAGCAGCTTTGGCGGGAGCGGCTACGAGCAGTACTTC.

The rearrangement uses TRBV7-6 and TRBJ1-3, with D maybe TRBD1 (5 bases). The CDR3 is 17 amino acids. Trimming left V 4 bases short and J 4 bases short, with 20 bases between. CDR1 is SGHVS, CDR2 FNYEAQ, per germline. CDR3 sequence reads: CASSYSPISGSGNTIYF. CDR3 coding DNA: TGTGCCAGCAGCTATTCACCCATCTCAGGGAGCGGAAACACCATATATTTT.

As regards this clone: The same CDR3 arises from other DNA sequences in this sample as well. The CDR3 loop is CASSSQGNTEAFF. The CDR3 DNA sequence: TGTGCCAGCAGTTCACAGGGGAATACTGAAGCTTTCTTT. The V and J genes are TRBV28 and TRBJ1-1, with 7 positions matching TRBD1. The CDR3 is 13 residues long. Germline lookup yields CDR1 MDHEN and CDR2 SYDVKM. With V trimmed by 4 bases and J by 5 bases, 4 bases remained unmatched.

This clone was seen a handful of times. V gene TRBV7-3 combines with J gene TRBJ1-1; 11 bases are shared with TRBD1. J gave up 12 bases and V 5 bases, and 8 bases lay outside the gene matches. There are 13 residues in the CDR3. Germline V gene lookup returns CDR1 SGHTA and CDR2 FQGTGA. The CDR3 coding sequence is TGTGCCAGCAGCGCGGGACAGGGGGAGAGGACTTTCTTT. This gives the protein CASSAGQGERTFF.

This CDR3 reads CAWGEMGDTQYF. In DNA form, the CDR3 reads TGTGCCTGGGGCGAGATGGGAGATACGCAGTATTTT. The chain employs TRBV30 and TRBJ2-3; D remains unclear. Trimming took 5 bases from V and 5 from J, leaving 11 bases between them. The CDR3 has 12 amino acids. Looked up from germline, CDR1 is GTSNPN and CDR2 is SVGIG (reference sequence). Drawing the rest from reference TRBV30 and TRBJ2-3, the complete variable domain is SQTIHQWPATLVQPVGSPLSLECTVEGTSNPNLYWYRQAAGRGLQLLFYSVGIGQISSEVPQNLSASRPQDRQFILSSKKLLLSDSGFYLCAWGEMGDTQYFGPGTRLTVL.

V and J are TRBV28 and TRBJ2-6; TRBD1 is a possible D gene (5 bases). The germline V gene has CDR1 MDHEN and CDR2 SYDVKM. Trimming removed 6 bases at V and 5 bases at J, with 14 bases between. The CDR3 has 15 residues. As DNA, the CDR3 is TGTGCCAGCAGGGACGTACAGGTCCGGGCCAACGTCCTGACTTTC. Protein sequence: CASRDVQVRANVLTF.

CDR3 in amino acids: CASSVQTATTQYF. CDR3 sequence (DNA): TGTGCCAGCAGCGTCCAAACCGCAACGACCCAGTACTTC. V is TRBV9 and J is TRBJ2-5; D ambiguous. The V and J ends lost 2 bases and 7 bases respectively, with 12 bases between them. This CDR3 comprises 13 residues. Per germline, CDR1 SGDLS and CDR2 YYNGEE.

The genes are TRBV18 and TRBJ1-2; 7 nucleotides match TRBD1. This CDR3 has 16 residues. V dropped 2 bases and J dropped 0; count of bases not matched to a gene: 6. The germline gives CDR1 KGHSH, CDR2 LQKENI. CDR3 in amino acids: CASSPAGDRTNYGYTF. CDR3 sequence (DNA): TGTGCCAGCTCACCAGCCGGGGACAGAACTAACTATGGCTACACCTTC.

The chain links TRBV28 to TRBJ1-5; D may be TRBD1 (5 bases). Per germline, CDR1 MDHEN and CDR2 SYDVKM. V lost 6 bases and J lost 1, with 16 bases in between. The CDR3 is 16 amino acids. DNA for the CDR3: TGTGCCAGCAGAATCGGGACCGATGGGAGCAATCAGCCCCAGCATTTT. Amino acids: CASRIGTDGSNQPQHF. Variable domain in full (rest from reference TRBV28 and TRBJ1-5): DVKVTQSSRYLVKRTGEKVFLECVQDMDHENMFWYRQDPGLGLRLIYFSYDVKMKEKGDIPEGYSVSREKKERFSLILESASTNQTSMYLCASRIGTDGSNQPQHFGDGTRLSIL.

The rearrangement uses TRBV19 and TRBJ2-2, with 12 bases aligning to TRBD2. The CDR3 loop spans 16 amino acids. V was clipped by 2 bases and J by 6 bases; unmatched bases: 4. The V gene's germline CDR1 is LNHDA and CDR2 SQIVND (reference sequence). The CDR3 nucleotides are TGTGCCAGTAGTATACGACTAGCGGGAGTACCCGGGGAGCTGTTTTTT. Protein: CASSIRLAGVPGELFF.

The chain couples TRBV5-4 to TRBJ2-1; 8 bases are a match to TRBD2. V dropped 3 bases and J dropped 4; count of bases not matched to a gene: 9. This CDR3 is built from 16 residues. Germline values: CDR1 SGHNT, CDR2 YYREEE (reference sequence). The CDR3 here is CASSSPRGEAYNEQFF. The CDR3 DNA sequence: TGTGCCAGCAGCTCACCGCGGGGGGAGGCTTACAATGAGCAGTTCTTC.

The chain combines TRBV5-6 with TRBJ2-1; 7 nucleotides agree with TRBD1. CDR1 and CDR2 (germline): SGHDT, YYEEEE. The junction had 5 bases not matched to a gene; V was cut back by 2 bases and J by 9 bases. This CDR3 comprises 13 residues. The CDR3 nucleotides read TGTGCCAGCAGCTTCGAGGGGGCAAGTGAGCAGTTCTTC. This encodes CASSFEGASEQFF.

The chain combines TRBV19 with TRBJ2-1, with a tentative D call TRBD2 (6 bases). The V gene's germline CDR1 is LNHDA and CDR2 SQIVND (reference sequence). Trimming took 5 bases from V and 4 from J, leaving 18 bases between them. The CDR3 runs to 16 residues. CDR3 residues: CASSSHPSASYNEQFF. The CDR3 nucleotides are TGTGCCAGTAGTTCCCACCCTAGCGCTTCATACAATGAGCAGTTCTTC.

This clone has only one observation. Other DNA sequences in the same sample also yield this CDR3. The chain employs TRBV7-7 and TRBJ2-3, with D maybe TRBD1 (8 bases). V was shortened by 5 bases and J by 3 bases, with 15 bases between the two germline ends. CDR3 length: 15 residues. CDR1 and CDR2 (germline): SSHAT, FNYEAQ (reference sequence). CDR3 sequence: CASSLGQGGTDTQYF. The CDR3, as DNA: TGTGCCAGCAGCCTAGGACAGGGAGGGACAGATACGCAGTATTTT. The entire variable domain, with the rest obtained from reference TRBV7-7 and TRBJ2-3, is as follows: GAGVSQSPRYKVTKRGQDVTLRCDPISSHATLYWYQQALGQGPEFLTYFNYEAQPDKSGLPSDRFSAERPEGSISTLTIQRTEQRDSAMYRCASSLGQGGTDTQYFGPGTRLTVL.

This clone was seen just once. The DNA of the CDR3 is TGTGCCAGCACACCCCGGGCCGGAGAGCAGTTCTTC. Translated, it gives CASTPRAGEQFF. The chain joins TRBV6-5 to TRBJ2-1; D is ambiguous. Germline values: CDR1 MNHEY, CDR2 SVGAGI. The CDR3 spans 12 residues. V was clipped by 7 bases and J by 10 bases, with 14 bases between them.

The rearrangement joins TRBV7-5 to TRBJ2-7. TRBV7-5 constitutes a pseudogene. The CDR3 consists of 13 residues. Here the CDR3 DNA reads TGTGTCAGAAGCTTGGGGTGGGTTTGCGAGCAGTACTTC. Amino acids: CVRSLGWVCEQYF.

V is TRBV5-1 and J is TRBJ2-3, with D possibly matching TRBD2 (5 bases). CDR1 is SGHRS, CDR2 YFSETQ, per germline. The CDR3 covers 15 residues. The V end lost 4 bases, the J end lost 0 bases, and 12 bases lay between the germline ends. CDR3 amino acids: CASSPVAGSTDTQYF. The CDR3 DNA is TGCGCCAGCAGCCCTGTGGCGGGTAGCACAGATACGCAGTATTTT.

The chain links TRBV11-3 to TRBJ2-1, with D tentatively TRBD1 or TRBD2 (5 bases each). In germline, CDR1 is SGHNT, CDR2 YENEEA. The V gene lost 1 base and the J gene lost 7 bases, with 11 bases spanning the gap. This CDR3 region has 14 residues. The CDR3, as DNA: TGTGCCAGCAGCTTAGGGGGGAGAGGTAATGAGCAGTTCTTC. Translating it yields CASSLGGRGNEQFF.

This chain connects TRBV30 to TRBJ1-3; a possible D gene is TRBD1 (6 bases). CDR1 is GTSNPN and CDR2 is SVGIG in the germline V gene (reference sequence). CDR3 length: 14 residues. Trimming removed 2 bases from V and 0 bases from J, with 8 bases in between. CDR3 sequence: CAWSTGNSGNTIYF. The CDR3 nucleotides read TGTGCCTGGAGTACAGGGAACTCTGGAAACACCATATATTTT. The variable domain in full, completed from reference TRBV30 and TRBJ1-3, reads SQTIHQWPATLVQPVGSPLSLECTVEGTSNPNLYWYRQAAGRGLQLLFYSVGIGQISSEVPQNLSASRPQDRQFILSSKKLLLSDSGFYLCAWSTGNSGNTIYFGEGSWLTVV.

The V and J genes are TRBV14 and TRBJ1-6, with TRBD1 identical over 8 bases. CDR1 and CDR2 from the germline V gene are SGHDN and FVKESK. Trimming removed 5 bases from V and 7 bases from J; junction bases left unmatched: 10. The CDR3 has 16 amino acids. CDR3 sequence reads: CASSARDRMPNSPLHF. The CDR3 nucleotides are TGTGCCAGCAGCGCCCGGGACAGGATGCCCAATTCACCCCTCCACTTT.

CDR3 residues: CASSFVAGGTGELFF. CDR3 sequence (DNA): TGCGCCAGCAGCTTCGTAGCGGGAGGAACCGGGGAGCTGTTTTTT. This sequence joins TRBV5-1 and TRBJ2-2; 10 positions match TRBD2. The J segment lost 5 bases and the V segment lost 2 bases, leaving 3 bases of the junction unmatched. In germline, CDR1 is SGHRS, CDR2 YFSETQ. This CDR3 comprises 15 residues.